The 29 T cell receptor beta chains below come from one sample, sequenced in a study of regulatory T cells in long-lasting Graves disease. Time point defined: persistent/refractory GD, antithyroid drugs over 5 years with positive TRAb. The TCR library was made from RNA that had been extracted from PBMCs in TRIzol. Relying on iRepertoire HTBI primers and Arm-PCR of CDR3 regions, the team built TCR beta libraries. Using its own MiXCR run on the multiplex PCR reads, TCRdb lists one record per CDR3 protein. The repertoire holds a few hundred thousand distinct CDR3 sequences, about 20% seen once, with roughly a quarter in the top ten. The specimen comprised peripheral blood mononuclear cells (PBMCs), sampled when the disease was refractory, from a patient treated with antithyroid drugs. The source of these receptors is a female donor with Graves disease.

This clonotype was seen only a few times. The genes are TRBV6-1 and TRBJ1-5; D is unresolved. Germline V gene sequence: CDR1 MNHNS, CDR2 SASEGT. Between the trimmed V and J ends, which lost 6 bases and 3 bases, there was a span of 12 bases. The CDR3 spans 14 residues. The CDR3 DNA follows: TGTGCCAGCAGCCGGTCCCAAACCAATCAGCCCCAGCATTTT. Translating gives CASSRSQTNQPQHF.

V gene TRBV20-1 combines with J gene TRBJ2-7; D may correspond to TRBD1 or TRBD2 (5 bases each). CDR1 DFQATT and CDR2 SNEGSKA come from the germline V gene (reference sequence). The CDR3 has 13 residues. Trimming removed 3 bases from V and 2 bases from J, with 11 bases in between. The CDR3 here is CSASPGPTYEQYF. CDR3 DNA sequence: TGCAGTGCTAGTCCGGGACCCACCTACGAGCAGTACTTC.

The gene calls are TRBV7-2 and TRBJ2-2; TRBD1 agrees at 8 bases. This CDR3 spans 17 amino acids. With V trimmed by 0 bases and J by 7 bases, 10 bases remained unmatched. In germline, CDR1 is SGHTA, CDR2 FQGNSA. CDR3 loop: CASSLAPRQGTNGELFF. The CDR3 DNA is TGTGCCAGCAGCTTAGCGCCCAGACAGGGGACGAACGGGGAGCTGTTTTTT.

The chain recombines TRBV7-2 with TRBJ1-3; no clear D gene. V lost 1 base and J lost 3, with 10 bases in between. This CDR3 region has 15 residues. Germline V gives CDR1 SGHTA, CDR2 FQGNSA. The CDR3 loop is CASSLVFVVGNTIYF. For the CDR3, the DNA is TGTGCCAGCAGCTTAGTTTTTGTAGTTGGAAACACCATATATTTT.

This clonotype was counted ten times or more. J is TRBJ1-1 and V is TRBV11-3, with 7 positions matching TRBD1. There are 15 residues in the CDR3. Germline V lookup: CDR1 SGHNT, CDR2 YENEEA. V lost 5 bases and J lost 0; bases outside the gene matches: 6. The DNA for the CDR3 is TGTGCCAGCAGCGCCCGACAGGGAATGAACACTGAAGCTTTCTTT. It is translated as CASSARQGMNTEAFF.

This clonotype was counted ten times or more. The genes are TRBV29-1 and TRBJ1-4; D unresolved. With 0 bases removed from V and 8 bases from J, the gap between germline ends came to 16 bases. The CDR3 has 15 residues. CDR1 SQVTM and CDR2 ANQGSEA come from the germline V gene. CDR3 protein: CSVEDRRAGGEKLFF. The CDR3 bases are TGCAGCGTTGAAGACCGCCGGGCCGGAGGAGAAAAACTGTTTTTT.

This chain links TRBV6-1 with TRBJ1-5; TRBD1 matches 7 bases. With V trimmed by 10 bases and J by 2 bases, 5 bases remained unmatched. The CDR3 is 13 amino acids. Per germline, CDR1 MNHNS and CDR2 SASEGT. The CDR3 region is CATQTGGNQPQHF. CDR3 coding DNA: TGTGCCACTCAAACAGGGGGCAATCAGCCCCAGCATTTT.

Comments on this clonotype: The CDR3 does not end in the conserved phenylalanine or tryptophan, so this is likely a read error. V is TRBV29-1 and J is TRBJ1-1; no firm D call. The CDR3 loop spans 11 amino acids. Germline V gene lookup returns CDR1 SQVTM and CDR2 ANQGSEA. The V and J ends lost 4 bases and 6 bases respectively, with 9 bases between them. CDR3 region: CSVVSDAEAFL. Here the CDR3 DNA reads TGCAGCGTTGTATCGGACGCTGAAGCTTTCCTT.

As regards this clonotype: This may stem from a read error, because a much larger clone lies one nucleotide away. The CDR3: CASSRDSGANVLTF. The CDR3 nucleotides are TGTGCCAGCAGTCGAGACTCTGGGGCCAACGTCCTGACTTTC. The V gene is TRBV7-3, the J gene TRBJ2-6; D ambiguous. Germline V gene lookup returns CDR1 SGHTA and CDR2 FQGTGA. V was cut by 6 bases and J by 0 bases, with 6 bases left in between. CDR3 size: 14 residues.

The sample holds many counts of this clonotype. V gene TRBV28 combines with J gene TRBJ2-5; perhaps D is TRBD1 or TRBD2 (5 bases each). The germline CDR1 and CDR2 sequences are MDHEN and SYDVKM. CDR3 length: 16 residues. Trimming took off 2 bases at V and 1 base at J, with 14 bases between the two ends. CDR3 loop: CASSLRSGGGQETQYF. In DNA, the CDR3 is TGTGCCAGCAGTTTACGTTCCGGTGGGGGCCAAGAGACCCAGTACTTC.

This clonotype was counted at least ten times. The chain employs TRBV6-1 and TRBJ1-1; no reliable D call. Germline CDR1 MNHNS, CDR2 SASEGT. Trimming pared 4 bases from V and 11 bases from J, leaving 11 bases between. The CDR3 has 11 residues. CDR3 DNA sequence: TGTGCCAGCAGTGGGCCTGGGGTGGCTTTCTTT. Translated: CASSGPGVAFF.

CDR3 amino acids: CASSPGQGNWQPQHF. CDR3 DNA sequence: TGTGCCAGCAGTCCGGGACAGGGGAACTGGCAGCCCCAGCATTTT. The chain joins TRBV12-3 or TRBV12-4 to TRBJ1-5; 10 bases line up with TRBD1. The CDR3 runs 15 residues. The trim removed 5 bases at V and 7 bases at J, leaving 8 bases unmatched.

CDR3 nucleotides: TGTGCCAGCAGCTTGATCGGGGCAACTAATGAAAAACTGTTTTTT. It translates to CASSLIGATNEKLFF. The chain employs TRBV9 and TRBJ1-4, with D uncertain. Between the trimmed V and J ends, which lost 4 bases and 0 bases, there was a span of 10 bases. CDR1 is SGDLS, CDR2 YYNGEE, per germline. The CDR3 totals 15 residues.

This chain links TRBV10-3 with TRBJ1-6; D is uncertain. Trimming shortened V by 2 bases and J by 10 bases, and 9 bases separated the two germline ends. CDR1 and CDR2 (germline): ENHRY, SYGVKD. The CDR3 is 13 amino acids. CDR3 DNA sequence: TGTGCCATCAGTGAGAGCGGCAGCTCACCCCTCCACTTT. As protein: CAISESGSSPLHF.

As concerns this clonotype: Germline is not matched at one junction end, which may reflect a read error. This chain uses TRBV12-3 or TRBV12-4 with TRBJ1-3; no reliable D call. CDR3 length: 14 residues. The CDR3 loop reads CAGSYASSGNTIYF. The CDR3 region has the DNA TGTGCCGGCAGTTACGCCAGCTCTGGAAACACCATATATTTT.

In DNA, the CDR3 is TGTGCCAGCAGCTTTGTCACGGGAGGTCCCTACGAGCAGTACTTC. This encodes CASSFVTGGPYEQYF. The chain recombines TRBV5-5 with TRBJ2-7, with 7 bases matching TRBD2. Trimming removed 2 bases from V and 2 bases from J; junction bases left unmatched: 7. This CDR3 contains 15 residues. CDR1 SGHKS and CDR2 YYEKEE come from the germline V gene (reference sequence).

This clonotype was seen more than once but under ten times. This chain connects TRBV7-9 to TRBJ1-2; D gene uncertain. CDR1 is SEHNR, CDR2 FQNEAQ, per germline (reference sequence). The V end lost 0 bases, the J end lost 8 bases, and 10 bases lay between the germline ends. The CDR3 loop spans 13 amino acids. This CDR3 reads CASSLANSRGYTF. The CDR3 DNA follows: TGTGCCAGCAGCTTAGCAAACTCTCGGGGCTACACCTTC.

As DNA, the CDR3 is TGTGCCAGCTCACCAGTAGGGTGGGTTGAAGCTTTCTTT. Protein sequence: CASSPVGWVEAFF. The gene calls are TRBV18 and TRBJ1-1, with D unclear. V lost 2 bases and J 7 bases, leaving 11 bases between the germline ends. The V gene's germline CDR1 is KGHSH and CDR2 LQKENI. CDR3 length: 13 residues.

Ten or more counts support this clonotype. The chain employs TRBV2 and TRBJ2-5; TRBD1 aligns across 7 bases. The CDR3 consists of 13 residues. The V and J ends lost 11 bases and 5 bases, in that order; junction bases with no gene match: 11. CDR1 is SNHLY and CDR2 is FYNNEI in the germline V gene. CDR3 nucleotides: TGTGCCTTCGGTGACAGGGTTGAGGAGACCCAGTACTTC. Translating gives CAFGDRVEETQYF.

Ten or more counts support this clonotype. The chain employs TRBV11-2 and TRBJ1-4; TRBD1 aligns across 7 bases. The trim removed 3 bases at V and 10 bases at J, leaving 8 bases unmatched. Germline V gene sequence: CDR1 SGHAT, CDR2 FQNNGV. CDR3 length: 14 amino acids. The CDR3 sequence is CASSLDRRSGKLFF. The CDR3 DNA reads TGTGCCAGCAGCTTGGACAGGAGAAGTGGAAAACTGTTTTTT.

This clonotype was counted many times. The genes are TRBV15 and TRBJ2-7; D assignment may be TRBD1 or TRBD2 (5 bases each). CDR3 length: 16 amino acids. V was clipped by 4 bases and J by 3 bases, with 19 bases between them. CDR1 is LNHNV, CDR2 YYDKDF, per germline (reference sequence). The CDR3, as DNA: TGTGCCACCAGCATGATGTCGTGGGGGTCAGTCTACGAGCAGTACTTC. The encoded protein is CATSMMSWGSVYEQYF.

This clonotype came up many times. J is TRBJ1-5 and V is TRBV2, with a tentative D call TRBD1 (6 bases). The V end was cut by 3 bases, the J end by 5 bases, with 8 bases between. Germline V lookup: CDR1 SNHLY, CDR2 FYNNEI. The length of the CDR3 is 13 residues. In nucleotides, the CDR3 is TGTGCCAGCAGTGACCAGGGGTATCAGCCCCAGCATTTT. Translated, it gives CASSDQGYQPQHF.

In its sample, this clonotype was seen many times. The CDR3 coding sequence is TGTGCCAGCATTCCTGGGACAGGGGTCCGCGGCTACACCTTC. Protein: CASIPGTGVRGYTF. The J gene is TRBJ1-2, the V gene TRBV28; 10 bases agree with TRBD1. CDR1 is MDHEN and CDR2 is SYDVKM in the germline V gene. The junction had 10 bases not matched to a gene; V was cut back by 7 bases and J by 8 bases. This CDR3 is built from 14 residues.

CDR3 sequence reads: CASSPSEGGTEAFF. The DNA for the CDR3 is TGTGCCAGCTCACCAAGCGAGGGAGGCACTGAAGCTTTCTTT. The rearrangement links TRBV18 to TRBJ1-1; D remains unclear. From germline, CDR1 is KGHSH and CDR2 LQKENI. V dropped 2 bases and J dropped 4 bases, with 11 bases sitting between them. This CDR3 is 14 amino acids long.

The sample holds many counts of this clonotype. The rearrangement joins TRBV2 to TRBJ1-5; 8 nucleotides agree with TRBD1. The V and J ends lost 5 bases and 3 bases, in that order; junction bases with no gene match: 12. Germline V CDR1 and CDR2: SNHLY, FYNNEI. This CDR3 has 17 residues. The CDR3 region is CASSRDRTQGVNQPQHF. The CDR3, as DNA: TGTGCCAGCAGTCGGGACAGGACCCAAGGGGTCAATCAGCCCCAGCATTTT.

This rearrangement joins TRBV7-3 to TRBJ2-1; the match to TRBD2 covers 7 bases. The V gene's germline CDR1 is SGHTA and CDR2 FQGTGA. The CDR3 totals 15 residues. V shed 2 bases and J 7 bases; nucleotides not matched to a gene: 8. The DNA for the CDR3 is TGTGCCAGCAGCTTAGGTGCGGGAGCGAGGAATGAGCAGTTCTTC. Translation: CASSLGAGARNEQFF. The entire variable domain, with the rest obtained from reference TRBV7-3 and TRBJ2-1, is as follows: GAGVSQTPSNKVTEKGKYVELRCDPISGHTALYWYRQSLGQGPEFLIYFQGTGAADDSGLPNDRFFAVRPEGSVSTLKIQRTERGDSAVYLCASSLGAGARNEQFFGPGTRLTVL.

This clonotype was seen once. The chain couples TRBV19 to TRBJ1-5; D unresolved. This CDR3 is 15 amino acids long. With 6 bases removed from V and 0 bases from J, the gap between germline ends came to 12 bases. Germline CDR1 LNHDA, CDR2 SQIVND (reference sequence). Here the CDR3 reads CASRRDRYSNQPQHF. DNA of the CDR3: TGTGCCAGTAGACGGGATAGGTATAGCAATCAGCCCCAGCATTTT.

J is TRBJ2-7 and V is TRBV7-2, with 14 bases fitting TRBD2. The junction had 8 bases not matched to a gene; V was cut back by 10 bases and J by 6 bases. This CDR3 comprises 14 residues. Germline V gene data show CDR1 as SGHTA and CDR2 as FQGNSA. The chain's CDR3 is CATYPGLAGVEQYF. CDR3 bases: TGTGCCACCTATCCGGGACTAGCGGGAGTCGAGCAGTACTTC.

This clonotype occurred many times. In nucleotides, the CDR3 is TGTGCCAGCAGTGAACTTGCGGGGGGCGACGAGCAGTACTTC. This sequence encodes CASSELAGGDEQYF. The rearrangement links TRBV2 to TRBJ2-7; 8 bases map to TRBD2. Germline V gene sequence: CDR1 SNHLY, CDR2 FYNNEI. This CDR3 contains 14 residues. V dropped 2 bases and J dropped 5; count of bases not matched to a gene: 5.